This T cell receptor (beta chain) originates from a study of blood T cell repertoires in COVID-19. Turning to the study itself: Both acute and convalescent COVID-19 samples were obtained from the United States, Italy and Spain. PBMCs, B-cell-depleted T cells, or T cells provided the cDNA or gDNA that made up the material.

In the original workflow: Reference gene primer amplification gave nucleated cell count estimates. Only in-frame clones appear in the TCRdb table, and some are missing; sequencing was by immunoSEQ multiplex PCR. V and J calls and clone size follow that table, whereas D and trimming were derived from the DNA. The data show about 120,000 clones, with approximately 82% seen just once and over 6% held by the top ten. The CDR3 covers 13 residues. Trimming took off 1 base at V and 4 bases at J, with 7 bases between the two ends. The germline CDR1 and CDR2 sequences are SGHRS and YFSETQ. This clone was detected only once.

The origin of this receptor is a man aged 65 to 85 with active or convalescent COVID-19. V and J are TRBV5-1 and TRBJ2-3; D uncertain. Sequencing used peripheral blood. Here the CDR3 reads CASSLLSADTQYF. The CDR3 DNA reads as TGCGCCAGCAGCTTGTTGTCCGCAGATACGCAGTATTTT.